A selection of T cell receptor beta chains follows, all from one sample in a study of technical replicates of blood from four donors. The assay was immunoSEQ multiplex PCR, and TCRdb's table has in-frame clones only and misses some. The data hold approximately 78,000 clones, with roughly 95% observed a single time. The source material was T cells isolated from PBMCs. The source of these receptors is a human donor in good health. Each CDR3 is given with its conserved first and last residue. Each record gives: clone size, D gene, CDR3 length, J gene, V gene, CDR3 protein, CDR3 DNA. The D gene is left open where the match is weak. Rows may omit the clone size; those that give it use once, few, many or a size class.

clone_size: -; d_call: TRBD1; cdr3_length: 15; j_call: TRBJ1-4; v_call: TRBV28; cdr3_aa: CASSFQARGQEKLFF; cdr3_nt: TGTGCCAGCAGTTTCCAGGCCAGGGGGCAAGAAAAACTGTTTTTT
clone_size: -; d_call: -; cdr3_length: 11; j_call: TRBJ1-1; v_call: TRBV5-1; cdr3_aa: CASAGRTEAFF; cdr3_nt: TGCGCCAGCGCTGGGAGGACTGAAGCTTTCTTT
clone_size: -; d_call: -; cdr3_length: 15; j_call: TRBJ2-1; v_call: TRBV7-3; cdr3_aa: CASSYDSSSYNEQFF; cdr3_nt: TGTGCCAGCAGCTACGACTCGAGCTCCTACAATGAGCAGTTCTTC
clone_size: once; d_call: -; cdr3_length: 13; j_call: TRBJ1-2; v_call: TRBV4-1; cdr3_aa: CASSQVRDSGYTF; cdr3_nt: TGCGCCAGCAGCCAAGTCAGGGACTCTGGCTACACCTTC
clone_size: -; d_call: -; cdr3_length: 18; j_call: TRBJ1-5; v_call: TRBV10-3; cdr3_aa: CAISPSATQKAYNQPQHF; cdr3_nt: TGTGCCATCAGCCCCTCTGCCACACAGAAGGCTTACAATCAGCCCCAGCATTTT
clone_size: -; d_call: TRBD2; cdr3_length: 13; j_call: TRBJ2-5; v_call: TRBV28; cdr3_aa: CASRWGGQETQYF; cdr3_nt: TGTGCCAGCAGGTGGGGGGGCCAAGAGACCCAGTACTTC
clone_size: -; d_call: -; cdr3_length: 15; j_call: TRBJ2-1; v_call: TRBV5-6; cdr3_aa: CASSLGFQGRNEQFF; cdr3_nt: TGTGCCAGCAGCTTAGGTTTCCAGGGCCGCAATGAGCAGTTCTTC
clone_size: -; d_call: TRBD2; cdr3_length: 15; j_call: TRBJ2-5; v_call: TRBV6-4; cdr3_aa: CASSASGRAGETQYF; cdr3_nt: TGTGCCAGCAGTGCTAGCGGGAGGGCCGGGGAGACCCAGTACTTC
clone_size: -; d_call: TRBD2; cdr3_length: 13; j_call: TRBJ2-1; v_call: TRBV27; cdr3_aa: CASRLAGGNEQFF; cdr3_nt: TGTGCCAGCCGCCTAGCGGGGGGCAATGAGCAGTTCTTC
clone_size: -; d_call: TRBD2; cdr3_length: 17; j_call: TRBJ2-2; v_call: TRBV4-2; cdr3_aa: CASSHILAGDYTGELFF; cdr3_nt: TGTGCCAGCAGCCATATTTTAGCGGGGGATTACACCGGGGAGCTGTTTTTT
clone_size: -; d_call: TRBD2; cdr3_length: 16; j_call: TRBJ2-7; v_call: TRBV7-8; cdr3_aa: CASSLATSGISYEQYF; cdr3_nt: TGTGCCAGCAGCTTAGCAACTAGCGGTATCTCCTACGAGCAGTACTTC
clone_size: -; d_call: TRBD1; cdr3_length: 13; j_call: TRBJ1-1; v_call: TRBV2; cdr3_aa: CASSGTGATEAFF; cdr3_nt: TGTGCCAGCAGTGGGACAGGGGCCACTGAAGCTTTCTTT
clone_size: -; d_call: TRBD2; cdr3_length: 16; j_call: TRBJ2-2; v_call: TRBV19; cdr3_aa: CASSPRLAGETGELFF; cdr3_nt: TGTGCCAGTAGTCCCCGACTAGCGGGAGAAACCGGGGAGCTGTTTTTT
clone_size: -; d_call: -; cdr3_length: 14; j_call: TRBJ1-2; v_call: TRBV5-1; cdr3_aa: CASSPKQGSYGYTF; cdr3_nt: TGCGCCAGCAGCCCAAAACAGGGATCCTATGGCTACACCTTC
clone_size: few; d_call: -; cdr3_length: 11; j_call: TRBJ1-6; v_call: TRBV30; cdr3_aa: CACQVGSPLHF; cdr3_nt: TGTGCCTGCCAGGTTGGATCACCCCTCCACTTT
clone_size: -; d_call: TRBD1; cdr3_length: 15; j_call: TRBJ1-3; v_call: TRBV2; cdr3_aa: CASSQTGESGNTIYF; cdr3_nt: TGTGCCAGCAGTCAAACAGGGGAGTCTGGAAACACCATATATTTT
clone_size: -; d_call: TRBD2; cdr3_length: 17; j_call: TRBJ2-5; v_call: TRBV7-8; cdr3_aa: CASSLDRAGGPEETQYF; cdr3_nt: TGTGCCAGCAGCTTAGATCGAGCGGGAGGCCCTGAAGAGACCCAGTACTTC
clone_size: -; d_call: -; cdr3_length: 16; j_call: TRBJ1-3; v_call: TRBV7-8; cdr3_aa: CASSYGRTASGNTIYF; cdr3_nt: TGTGCCAGCAGCTATGGAAGGACAGCCTCTGGAAACACCATATATTTT
clone_size: -; d_call: TRBD2; cdr3_length: 17; j_call: TRBJ2-3; v_call: TRBV5-1; cdr3_aa: CASSRLAGGSGTDTQYF; cdr3_nt: TGCGCCAGCAGTCGACTAGCGGGGGGATCGGGCACAGATACGCAGTATTTT
clone_size: -; d_call: TRBD2; cdr3_length: 17; j_call: TRBJ2-3; v_call: TRBV4-1; cdr3_aa: CASSQPGLARGTDTQYF; cdr3_nt: TGCGCCAGCAGCCAACCCGGACTAGCGAGGGGAACAGATACGCAGTATTTT
clone_size: -; d_call: -; cdr3_length: 13; j_call: TRBJ1-2; v_call: TRBV29-1; cdr3_aa: CGWGGISGYGYTF; cdr3_nt: TGCGGTTGGGGGGGCATAAGTGGGTATGGCTACACCTTC
clone_size: -; d_call: TRBD2; cdr3_length: 13; j_call: TRBJ2-1; v_call: TRBV28; cdr3_aa: CASTSGVNNEQFF; cdr3_nt: TGTGCCAGCACTAGCGGGGTCAACAATGAGCAGTTCTTC
clone_size: few; d_call: -; cdr3_length: 14; j_call: TRBJ1-1; v_call: TRBV5-1; cdr3_aa: CASSLAGFNTEAFF; cdr3_nt: TGCGCCAGCAGCTTGGCCGGGTTCAACACTGAAGCTTTCTTT
clone_size: once; d_call: -; cdr3_length: 16; j_call: TRBJ2-6; v_call: TRBV25-1; cdr3_aa: CASSAKRGSGANVLTF; cdr3_nt: TGTGCCAGCAGTGCCAAACGGGGCTCTGGGGCCAACGTCCTGACTTTC
clone_size: -; d_call: TRBD1; cdr3_length: 13; j_call: TRBJ1-1; v_call: TRBV6-1; cdr3_aa: CASSLTGDTEAFF; cdr3_nt: TGTGCCAGCAGTTTGACAGGGGACACTGAAGCTTTCTTT
clone_size: once; d_call: TRBD1; cdr3_length: 14; j_call: TRBJ1-6; v_call: TRBV9; cdr3_aa: CASSVEAGGSPLHF; cdr3_nt: TGTGCCAGCAGCGTAGAGGCAGGGGGCTCACCCCTCCACTTT
clone_size: -; d_call: -; cdr3_length: 17; j_call: TRBJ1-6; v_call: TRBV4-2; cdr3_aa: CASSQDMMAGSNSPLHF; cdr3_nt: TGTGCCAGCAGCCAAGATATGATGGCAGGGTCGAATTCACCCCTCCACTTT
clone_size: -; d_call: TRBD1; cdr3_length: 15; j_call: TRBJ1-6; v_call: TRBV5-4; cdr3_aa: CASSMGTGSESPLHF; cdr3_nt: TGTGCCAGTTCCATGGGGACAGGGTCTGAATCACCCCTCCACTTT
clone_size: -; d_call: -; cdr3_length: 15; j_call: TRBJ1-1; v_call: TRBV19; cdr3_aa: CASSIGRSMNTEAFF; cdr3_nt: TGTGCCAGTAGTATAGGACGGAGCATGAACACTGAAGCTTTCTTT
clone_size: -; d_call: TRBD1; cdr3_length: 15; j_call: TRBJ1-5; v_call: TRBV6-1; cdr3_aa: CASSAATGGNQPQHF; cdr3_nt: TGTGCCAGCAGCGCCGCGACAGGGGGAAATCAGCCCCAGCATTTT
clone_size: -; d_call: -; cdr3_length: 12; j_call: TRBJ1-1; v_call: TRBV30; cdr3_aa: CAWSVFGTEAFF; cdr3_nt: TGTGCCTGGAGTGTATTCGGGACTGAAGCTTTCTTT
clone_size: -; d_call: -; cdr3_length: 14; j_call: TRBJ2-1; v_call: TRBV9; cdr3_aa: CASSVALFANEQFF; cdr3_nt: TGTGCCAGCAGCGTGGCCCTTTTCGCCAATGAGCAGTTCTTC
clone_size: -; d_call: TRBD1; cdr3_length: 15; j_call: TRBJ1-2; v_call: TRBV4-1; cdr3_aa: CASSQPRQGSSGYTF; cdr3_nt: TGCGCCAGCAGCCAACCTAGACAGGGTTCGTCTGGCTACACCTTC
clone_size: -; d_call: TRBD1; cdr3_length: 15; j_call: TRBJ1-4; v_call: TRBV11-2; cdr3_aa: CASSLRTGGNEKLFF; cdr3_nt: TGTGCCAGCAGCCTCAGGACAGGGGGGAATGAAAAACTGTTTTTT
clone_size: -; d_call: -; cdr3_length: 15; j_call: TRBJ2-7; v_call: TRBV5-1; cdr3_aa: CASSFSGGRQYEQYF; cdr3_nt: TGCGCCAGCAGTTTTTCCGGGGGACGCCAATACGAGCAGTACTTC
clone_size: -; d_call: TRBD2; cdr3_length: 13; j_call: TRBJ2-3; v_call: TRBV6-4; cdr3_aa: CATRTSGGDTQYF; cdr3_nt: TGTGCCACCAGGACTAGCGGGGGTGATACGCAGTATTTT
clone_size: once; d_call: TRBD1; cdr3_length: 16; j_call: TRBJ2-3; v_call: TRBV19; cdr3_aa: CASSIHWTGELNTQYF; cdr3_nt: TGTGCCAGTAGTATCCACTGGACAGGGGAGCTTAATACGCAGTATTTT
clone_size: -; d_call: -; cdr3_length: 11; j_call: TRBJ2-7; v_call: TRBV27; cdr3_aa: CASTDSYEQYF; cdr3_nt: TGTGCCAGCACGGACAGCTACGAGCAGTACTTC
clone_size: -; d_call: -; cdr3_length: 14; j_call: TRBJ1-1; v_call: TRBV6-1; cdr3_aa: CASRPGMGANLAFF; cdr3_nt: TGTGCCAGCAGACCTGGCATGGGGGCGAACTTGGCTTTCTTT
clone_size: -; d_call: -; cdr3_length: 13; j_call: TRBJ2-3; v_call: TRBV7-3; cdr3_aa: CASSSRGTDTQYF; cdr3_nt: TGTGCCAGCAGCTCCAGGGGCACAGATACGCAGTATTTT
clone_size: -; d_call: TRBD1; cdr3_length: 15; j_call: TRBJ2-7; v_call: TRBV28; cdr3_aa: CASSLPGQGLREQYF; cdr3_nt: TGTGCCAGCAGTTTACCGGGACAGGGACTACGGGAGCAGTACTTC
clone_size: -; d_call: TRBD2; cdr3_length: 15; j_call: TRBJ2-1; v_call: TRBV6-1; cdr3_aa: CASMRAAGLYNEQFF; cdr3_nt: TGTGCCAGCATGAGAGCAGCGGGACTCTACAATGAGCAGTTCTTC
clone_size: -; d_call: TRBD1; cdr3_length: 14; j_call: TRBJ1-2; v_call: TRBV7-3; cdr3_aa: CASSSPGQGYGYTF; cdr3_nt: TGTGCCAGCAGCTCCCCGGGACAGGGGTATGGCTACACCTTC
clone_size: -; d_call: TRBD2; cdr3_length: 18; j_call: TRBJ2-2; v_call: TRBV7-9; cdr3_aa: CASSPMAGESRNTGELFF; cdr3_nt: TGTGCCAGCAGCCCAATGGCGGGAGAGTCGAGGAACACCGGGGAGCTGTTTTTT
clone_size: -; d_call: -; cdr3_length: 11; j_call: TRBJ2-1; v_call: TRBV29-1; cdr3_aa: CSDLSGNEQFF; cdr3_nt: TGCAGCGACCTGAGCGGAAATGAGCAGTTCTTC
clone_size: -; d_call: TRBD1; cdr3_length: 19; j_call: TRBJ1-5; v_call: TRBV28; cdr3_aa: CASSFNIWADRGLNQPQHF; cdr3_nt: TGTGCCAGCAGTTTTAATATTTGGGCGGACAGGGGGCTCAATCAGCCCCAGCATTTT
clone_size: -; d_call: TRBD1; cdr3_length: 14; j_call: TRBJ1-5; v_call: TRBV6-5; cdr3_aa: CASSYGQGHQPQHF; cdr3_nt: TGTGCCAGCAGTTACGGACAGGGTCATCAGCCCCAGCATTTT
clone_size: -; d_call: -; cdr3_length: 14; j_call: TRBJ1-4; v_call: TRBV5-4; cdr3_aa: CASSLGGTNEKLFF; cdr3_nt: TGTGCCAGCAGCTTGGGCGGGACTAATGAAAAACTGTTTTTT
clone_size: -; d_call: TRBD1; cdr3_length: 12; j_call: TRBJ2-7; v_call: TRBV7-8; cdr3_aa: CASTPGQGKQYF; cdr3_nt: TGTGCCAGCACCCCTGGACAGGGGAAGCAGTACTTC
clone_size: -; d_call: TRBD2; cdr3_length: 17; j_call: TRBJ2-1; v_call: TRBV7-6; cdr3_aa: CASSPHLWLSGRDEQFF; cdr3_nt: TGTGCCAGCAGCCCCCACCTCTGGCTTAGCGGGAGGGATGAGCAGTTCTTC
clone_size: -; d_call: -; cdr3_length: 14; j_call: TRBJ2-5; v_call: TRBV11-2; cdr3_aa: CASSLAGIQETQYF; cdr3_nt: TGTGCCAGCAGCTTAGCGGGAATCCAAGAGACCCAGTACTTC
clone_size: once; d_call: -; cdr3_length: 12; j_call: TRBJ1-2; v_call: TRBV2; cdr3_aa: CASSEISYGYTF; cdr3_nt: TGTGCCAGCAGTGAAATCTCCTATGGCTACACCTTC
clone_size: -; d_call: TRBD1; cdr3_length: 14; j_call: TRBJ1-2; v_call: TRBV5-6; cdr3_aa: CASSLVEGAYGYTF; cdr3_nt: TGTGCCAGCAGCTTGGTAGAGGGGGCGTATGGCTACACCTTC